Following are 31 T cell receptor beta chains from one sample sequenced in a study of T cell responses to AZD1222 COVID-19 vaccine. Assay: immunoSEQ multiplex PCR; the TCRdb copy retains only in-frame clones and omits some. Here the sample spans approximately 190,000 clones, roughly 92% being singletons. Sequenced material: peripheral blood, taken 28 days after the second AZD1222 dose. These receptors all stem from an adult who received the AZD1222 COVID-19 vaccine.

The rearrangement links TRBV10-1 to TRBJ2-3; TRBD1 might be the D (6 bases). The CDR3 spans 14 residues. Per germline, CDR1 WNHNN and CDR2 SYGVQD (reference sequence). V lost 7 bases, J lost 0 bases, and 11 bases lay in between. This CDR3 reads CASIRDTSTDTQYF. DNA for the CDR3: TGCGCCAGCATAAGGGACACTAGCACAGATACGCAGTATTTT.

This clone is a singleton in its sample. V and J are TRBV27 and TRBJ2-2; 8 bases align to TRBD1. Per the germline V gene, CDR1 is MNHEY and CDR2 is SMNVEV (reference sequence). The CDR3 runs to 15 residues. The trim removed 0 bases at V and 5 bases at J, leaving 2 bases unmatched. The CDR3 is CASSLSRGLTGELFF. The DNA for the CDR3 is TGTGCCAGCAGTTTATCCAGGGGGCTTACCGGGGAGCTGTTTTTT.

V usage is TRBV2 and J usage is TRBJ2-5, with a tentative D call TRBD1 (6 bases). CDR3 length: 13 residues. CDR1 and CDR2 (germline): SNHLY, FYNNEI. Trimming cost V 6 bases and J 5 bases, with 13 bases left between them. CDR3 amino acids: CASRRTAGETQYF. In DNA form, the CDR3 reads TGTGCCAGCAGGAGGACAGCCGGGGAGACCCAGTACTTC.

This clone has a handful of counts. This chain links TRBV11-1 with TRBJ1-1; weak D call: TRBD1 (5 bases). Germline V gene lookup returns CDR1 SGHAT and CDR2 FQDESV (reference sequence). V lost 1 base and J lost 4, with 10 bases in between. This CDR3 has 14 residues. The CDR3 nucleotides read TGTGCCAGCAGCTTAGATACAGGAGTCACTGAAGCTTTCTTT. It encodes CASSLDTGVTEAFF. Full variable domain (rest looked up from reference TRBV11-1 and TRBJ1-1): EAEVAQSPRYKITEKSQAVAFWCDPISGHATLYWYRQILGQGPELLVQFQDESVVDDSQLPKDRFSAERLKGVDSTLKIQPAELGDSAMYLCASSLDTGVTEAFFGQGTRLTVV.

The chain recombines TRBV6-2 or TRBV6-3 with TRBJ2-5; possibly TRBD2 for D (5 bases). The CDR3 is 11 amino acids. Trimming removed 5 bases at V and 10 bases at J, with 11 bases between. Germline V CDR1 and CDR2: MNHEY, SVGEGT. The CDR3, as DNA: TGTGCCAGCAGTAAAGGGAGAAGCCAGTACTTC. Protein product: CASSKGRSQYF.

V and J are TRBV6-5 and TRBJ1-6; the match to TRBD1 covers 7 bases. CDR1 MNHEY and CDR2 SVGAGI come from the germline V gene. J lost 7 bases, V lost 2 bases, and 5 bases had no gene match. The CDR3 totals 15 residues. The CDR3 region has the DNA TGTGCCAGCAGTTACCAACAGGGGTTGAATTCACCCCTCCACTTT. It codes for CASSYQQGLNSPLHF.

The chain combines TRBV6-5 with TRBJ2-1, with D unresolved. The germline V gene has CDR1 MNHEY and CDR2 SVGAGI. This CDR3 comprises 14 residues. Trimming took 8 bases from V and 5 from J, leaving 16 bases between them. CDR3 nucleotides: TGTGCCAGCCGCCCTGAACCCATCCACAATGAGCAGTTCTTC. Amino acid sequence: CASRPEPIHNEQFF.

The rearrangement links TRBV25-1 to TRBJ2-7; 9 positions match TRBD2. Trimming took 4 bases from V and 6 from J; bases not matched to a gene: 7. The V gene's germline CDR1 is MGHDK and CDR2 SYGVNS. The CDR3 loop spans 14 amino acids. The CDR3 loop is CASSGNTRGGEQYF. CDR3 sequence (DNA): TGTGCCAGCAGTGGAAATACGCGGGGGGGCGAGCAGTACTTC.

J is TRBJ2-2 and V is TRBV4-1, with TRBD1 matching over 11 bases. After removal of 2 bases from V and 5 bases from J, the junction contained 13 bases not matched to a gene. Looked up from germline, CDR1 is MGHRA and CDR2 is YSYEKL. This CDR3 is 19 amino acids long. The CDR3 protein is CASSQLGWQGQGGTGELFF. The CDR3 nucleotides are TGCGCCAGCAGCCAATTGGGTTGGCAGGGACAGGGGGGGACCGGGGAGCTGTTTTTT.

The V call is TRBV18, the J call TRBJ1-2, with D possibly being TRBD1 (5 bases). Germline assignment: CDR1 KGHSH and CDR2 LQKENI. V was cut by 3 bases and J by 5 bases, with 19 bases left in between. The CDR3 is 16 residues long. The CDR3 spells CASSPGTSGRGYGYTF. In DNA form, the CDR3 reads TGTGCCAGCTCACCGGGAACTTCGGGTCGGGGGTATGGCTACACCTTC.

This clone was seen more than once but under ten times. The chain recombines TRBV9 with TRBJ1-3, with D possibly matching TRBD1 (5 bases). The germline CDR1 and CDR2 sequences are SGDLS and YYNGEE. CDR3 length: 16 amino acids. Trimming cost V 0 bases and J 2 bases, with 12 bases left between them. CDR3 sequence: CASSVAQGEAGNTIYF. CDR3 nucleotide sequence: TGTGCCAGCAGCGTAGCTCAAGGGGAGGCTGGAAACACCATATATTTT.

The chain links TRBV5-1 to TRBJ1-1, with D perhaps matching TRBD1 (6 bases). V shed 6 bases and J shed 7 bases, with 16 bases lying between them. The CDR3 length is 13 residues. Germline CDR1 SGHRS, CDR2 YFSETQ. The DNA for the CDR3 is TGCGCCAGCACCGTCACAGGGACCAGTGAAGCTTTCTTT. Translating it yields CASTVTGTSEAFF.

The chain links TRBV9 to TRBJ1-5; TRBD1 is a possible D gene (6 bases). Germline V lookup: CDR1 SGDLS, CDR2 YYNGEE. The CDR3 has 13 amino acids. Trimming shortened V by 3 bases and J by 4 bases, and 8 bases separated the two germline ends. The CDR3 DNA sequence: TGTGCCAGCAGCGGGGACATTAATCAGCCCCAGCATTTT. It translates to CASSGDINQPQHF. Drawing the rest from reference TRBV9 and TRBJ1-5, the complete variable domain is DSGVTQTPKHLITATGQRVTLRCSPRSGDLSVYWYQQSLDQGLQFLIQYYNGEERAKGNILERFSAQQFPDLHSELNLSSLELGDSALYFCASSGDINQPQHFGDGTRLSIL.

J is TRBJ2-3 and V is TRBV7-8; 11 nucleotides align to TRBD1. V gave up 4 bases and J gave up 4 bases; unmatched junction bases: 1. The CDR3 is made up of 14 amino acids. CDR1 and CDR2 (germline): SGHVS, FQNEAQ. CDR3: CASSSGQGADTQYF. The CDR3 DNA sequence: TGTGCCAGCAGCTCGGGACAGGGGGCAGATACGCAGTATTTT. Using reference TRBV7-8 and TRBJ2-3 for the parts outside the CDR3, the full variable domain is GAGVSQSPRYKVAKRGQDVALRCDPISGHVSLFWYQQALGQGPEFLTYFQNEAQLDKSGLPSDRFFAERPEGSVSTLKIQRTQQEDSAVYLCASSSGQGADTQYFGPGTRLTVL.

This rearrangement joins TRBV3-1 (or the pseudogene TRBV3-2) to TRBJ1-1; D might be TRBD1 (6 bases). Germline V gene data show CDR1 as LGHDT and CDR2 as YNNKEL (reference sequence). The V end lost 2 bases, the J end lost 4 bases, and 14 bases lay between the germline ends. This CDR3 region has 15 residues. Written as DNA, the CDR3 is TGTGCCAGCAGCCAACGGCCAGGGGAGGGCACTGAAGCTTTCTTT. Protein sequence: CASSQRPGEGTEAFF.

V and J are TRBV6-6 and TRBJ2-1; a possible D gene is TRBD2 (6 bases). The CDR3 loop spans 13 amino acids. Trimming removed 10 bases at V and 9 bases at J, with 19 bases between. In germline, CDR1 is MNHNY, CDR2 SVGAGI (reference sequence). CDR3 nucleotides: TGTGCCACCCGGGGGTTCACCTTTGGTGAGCAGTTCTTC. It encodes CATRGFTFGEQFF.

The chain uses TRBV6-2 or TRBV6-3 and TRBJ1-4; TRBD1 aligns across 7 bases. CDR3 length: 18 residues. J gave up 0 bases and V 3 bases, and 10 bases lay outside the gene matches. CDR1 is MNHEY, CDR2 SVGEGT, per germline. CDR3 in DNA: TGTGCCAGCAGTTATTTCGGGTCAGGGGGATCAACTAATGAAAAACTGTTTTTT. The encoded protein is CASSYFGSGGSTNEKLFF.

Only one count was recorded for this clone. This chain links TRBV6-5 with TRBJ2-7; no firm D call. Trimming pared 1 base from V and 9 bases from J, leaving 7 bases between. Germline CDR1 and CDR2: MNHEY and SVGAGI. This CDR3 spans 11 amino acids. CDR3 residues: CASSYFSVQYF. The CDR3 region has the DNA TGTGCCAGCAGTTACTTTAGTGTGCAGTACTTC.

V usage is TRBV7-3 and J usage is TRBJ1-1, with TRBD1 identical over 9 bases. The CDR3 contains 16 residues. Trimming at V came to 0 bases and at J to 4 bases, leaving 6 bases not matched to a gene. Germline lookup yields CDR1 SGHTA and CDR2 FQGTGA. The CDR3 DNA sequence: TGTGCCAGCAGCTTAACTAACGACAGGGGGGCCACTGAAGCTTTCTTT. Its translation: CASSLTNDRGATEAFF.

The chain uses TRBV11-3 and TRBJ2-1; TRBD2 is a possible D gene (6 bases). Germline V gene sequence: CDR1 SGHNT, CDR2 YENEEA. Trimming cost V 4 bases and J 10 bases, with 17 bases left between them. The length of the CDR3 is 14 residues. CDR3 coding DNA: TGTGCCAGCAGCTCGAATTTTAGGGGAGGCGAGCAGTTCTTC. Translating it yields CASSSNFRGGEQFF.

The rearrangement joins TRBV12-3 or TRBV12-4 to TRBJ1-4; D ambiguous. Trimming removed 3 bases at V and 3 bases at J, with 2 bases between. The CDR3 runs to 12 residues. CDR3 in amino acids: CASSFSNEKLFF. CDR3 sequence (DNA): TGTGCCAGCAGTTTCTCTAATGAAAAACTGTTTTTT.

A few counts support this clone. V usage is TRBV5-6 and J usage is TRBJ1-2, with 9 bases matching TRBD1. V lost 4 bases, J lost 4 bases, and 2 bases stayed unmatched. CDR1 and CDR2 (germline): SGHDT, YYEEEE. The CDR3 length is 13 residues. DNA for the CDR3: TGTGCCAGCAGCCGGGACAGGGTCTATGGCTACACCTTC. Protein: CASSRDRVYGYTF. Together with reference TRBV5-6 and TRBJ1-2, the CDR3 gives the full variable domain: DAGVTQSPTHLIKTRGQQVTLRCSPKSGHDTVSWYQQALGQGPQFIFQYYEEEERQRGNFPDRFSGHQFPNYSSELNVNALLLGDSALYLCASSRDRVYGYTFGSGTRLTVV.

The DNA for the CDR3 is TGTGCCAGCAGTTTCGTGGAGAGGGACACTGAAGCTTTCTTT. This encodes CASSFVERDTEAFF. V usage is TRBV28 and J usage is TRBJ1-1; D remains ambiguous. Germline loops: CDR1 MDHEN, CDR2 SYDVKM. The CDR3 sequence is 14 residues long. V dropped 3 bases and J dropped 3 bases, with 11 bases sitting between them.

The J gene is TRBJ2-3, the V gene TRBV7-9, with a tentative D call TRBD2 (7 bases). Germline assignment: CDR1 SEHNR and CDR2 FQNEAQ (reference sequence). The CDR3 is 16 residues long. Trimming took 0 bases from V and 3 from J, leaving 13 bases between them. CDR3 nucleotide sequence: TGTGCCAGCAGCTTAGCGCGGGGGCGGAGGACAGATACGCAGTATTTT. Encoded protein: CASSLARGRRTDTQYF.

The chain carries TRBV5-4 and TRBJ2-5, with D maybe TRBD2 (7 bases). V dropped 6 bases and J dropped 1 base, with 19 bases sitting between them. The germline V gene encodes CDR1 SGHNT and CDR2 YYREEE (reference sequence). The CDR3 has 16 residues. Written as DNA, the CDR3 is TGTGCCAGCACCCGGGGGGCGAGGGTCTCCCAAGAGACCCAGTACTTC. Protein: CASTRGARVSQETQYF. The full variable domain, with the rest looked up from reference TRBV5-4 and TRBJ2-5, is ETGVTQSPTHLIKTRGQQVTLRCSSQSGHNTVSWYQQALGQGPQFIFQYYREEENGRGNFPPRFSGLQFPNYSSELNVNALELDDSALYLCASTRGARVSQETQYFGPGTRLLVL.

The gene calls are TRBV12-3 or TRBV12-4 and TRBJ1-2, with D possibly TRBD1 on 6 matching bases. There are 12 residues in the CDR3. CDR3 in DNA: TGTGCAGCCAGGGGAGGGGCCCATGGCTACACCTTC. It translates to CAARGGAHGYTF.

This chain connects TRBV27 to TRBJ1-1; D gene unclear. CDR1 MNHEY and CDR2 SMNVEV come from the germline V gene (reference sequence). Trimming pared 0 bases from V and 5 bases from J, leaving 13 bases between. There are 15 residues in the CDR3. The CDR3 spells CASSLSSQAVTEAFF. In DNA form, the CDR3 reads TGTGCCAGCAGTTTATCGTCCCAGGCAGTAACTGAAGCTTTCTTT.

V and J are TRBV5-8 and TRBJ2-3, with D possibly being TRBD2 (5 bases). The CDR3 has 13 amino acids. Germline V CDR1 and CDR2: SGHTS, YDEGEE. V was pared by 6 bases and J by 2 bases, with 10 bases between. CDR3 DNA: TGTGCCAGCATCTACCGGGACACAGATACGCAGTATTTT. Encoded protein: CASIYRDTDTQYF. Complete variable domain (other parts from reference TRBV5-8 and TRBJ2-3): EAGVTQSPTHLIKTRGQQATLRCSPISGHTSVYWYQQALGLGLQFLLWYDEGEERNRGNFPPRFSGRQFPNYSSELNVNALELEDSALYLCASIYRDTDTQYFGPGTRLTVL.

The CDR3 nucleotides are TGTGCCAGCAGCTTAGACAGGGGGCTCTCTGGGGCCAACGTCCTGACTTTC. It yields the protein CASSLDRGLSGANVLTF. The chain links TRBV7-9 to TRBJ2-6, with TRBD1 matching 9 bases. V shed 1 base, J shed 0 bases, and the junction held 1 base outside the gene matches. There are 17 residues in the CDR3. Germline CDR1 reads SEHNR; CDR2 reads FQNEAQ (reference sequence).

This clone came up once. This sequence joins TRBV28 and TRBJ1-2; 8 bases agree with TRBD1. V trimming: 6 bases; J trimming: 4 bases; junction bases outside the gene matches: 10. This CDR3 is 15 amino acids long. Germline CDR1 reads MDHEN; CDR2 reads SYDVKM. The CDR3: CASRDRQGKVYGYTF. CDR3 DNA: TGTGCCAGCAGAGATAGACAGGGGAAAGTCTATGGCTACACCTTC.

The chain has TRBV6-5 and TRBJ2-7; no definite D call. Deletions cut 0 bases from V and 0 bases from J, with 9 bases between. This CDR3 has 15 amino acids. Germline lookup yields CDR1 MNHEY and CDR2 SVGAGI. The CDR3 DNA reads TGTGCCAGCAGTTACTCGACTTCTAGCTCCTACGAGCAGTACTTC. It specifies CASSYSTSSSYEQYF.